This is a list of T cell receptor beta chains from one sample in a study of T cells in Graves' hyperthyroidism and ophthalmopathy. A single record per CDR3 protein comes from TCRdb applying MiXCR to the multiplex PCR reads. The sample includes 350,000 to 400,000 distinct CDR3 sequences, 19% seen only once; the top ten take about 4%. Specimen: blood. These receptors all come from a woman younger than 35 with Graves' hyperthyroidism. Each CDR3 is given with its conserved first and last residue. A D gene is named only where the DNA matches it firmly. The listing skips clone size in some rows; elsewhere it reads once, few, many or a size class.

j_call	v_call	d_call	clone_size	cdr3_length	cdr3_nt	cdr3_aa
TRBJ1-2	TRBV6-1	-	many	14	TGTGCCAGCAGTGAAGGAGGGCACGACTATGGCTACACCTTC	CASSEGGHDYGYTF
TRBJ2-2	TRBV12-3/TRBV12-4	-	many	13	TGTGCCAGCAGTACTGCTCGGGCCGGGGAGCTGTTTTTT	CASSTARAGELFF
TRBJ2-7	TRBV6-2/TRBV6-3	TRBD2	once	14	TGTGCCAGCAGGGGTAGCGGGGGAGCCTACGAGCAGTACTTC	CASRGSGGAYEQYF
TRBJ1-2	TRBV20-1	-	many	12	TGCAGTGCTAGAGACGGGGTCCCTGGCTACACCTTC	CSARDGVPGYTF
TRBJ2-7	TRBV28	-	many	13	TGTGCCAGCAGAGGGGGAGGCGGCTACGAGCAGTACTTC	CASRGGGGYEQYF
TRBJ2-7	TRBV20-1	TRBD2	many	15	TGCAGTGCCAAACCCGGGCTAGCGGGGTTCCACGAGCAGTACTTC	CSAKPGLAGFHEQYF
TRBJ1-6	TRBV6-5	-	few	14	TGTGCCAGCAGTTACTCGCCTCTGAATTCACCCCTCCACTTT	CASSYSPLNSPLHF
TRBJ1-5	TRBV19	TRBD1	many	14	TGTGCCAGTAGTATACAGGGGGTTGGGCAGCCCCAGCATTTT	CASSIQGVGQPQHF
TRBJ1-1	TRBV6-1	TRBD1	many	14	TGTGCCAGCAGACCTTCGACAGGGGAAGTTGAAGCTTTCTTT	CASRPSTGEVEAFF
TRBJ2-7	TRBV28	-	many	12	TGTGCCTCAGCAGGGATGAATTACGAGCAGTACTTC	CASAGMNYEQYF
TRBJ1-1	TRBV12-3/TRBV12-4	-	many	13	TGTGCCAGCAGGAGGACGGAGAACACTGAAGCTTTCTTT	CASRRTENTEAFF
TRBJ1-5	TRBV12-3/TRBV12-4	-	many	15	TGTGCCAGCAGCGCCAATGGACAGATGAATCAGCCCCAGCATTTT	CASSANGQMNQPQHF
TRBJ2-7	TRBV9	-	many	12	TGTGCCAGACGACAGCACAGTCTAGGGCAGTACTTC	CARRQHSLGQYF
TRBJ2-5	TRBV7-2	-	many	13	TGTGCCAGCAGGCAGACGCGCAGGGAGACCCAGTACTTC	CASRQTRRETQYF
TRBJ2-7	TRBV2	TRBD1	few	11	TGTGCCAGCAGTAGACAGGGTTCGGAGTACTTC	CASSRQGSEYF
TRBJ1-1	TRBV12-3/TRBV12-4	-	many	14	TGTGCCAGCAAAGACGACAGGCCGAACACTGAAGCTTTCTTT	CASKDDRPNTEAFF
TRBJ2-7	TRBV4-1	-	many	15	TGCGCCAGCAGCCAAGATCTAGTTCAGGACTACGAGCAGTACTTC	CASSQDLVQDYEQYF
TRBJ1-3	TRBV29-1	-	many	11	TGCAGCGTTGAAGAGGGAGGAACCATATATTTT	CSVEEGGTIYF
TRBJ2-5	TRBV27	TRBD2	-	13	TGTGCCAGCAGACTAGCGGGAAAAGAGACCCAGTACTTC	CASRLAGKETQYF
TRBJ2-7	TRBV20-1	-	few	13	TGCAGCCCCGGGACTGAAGACTCCTACGAGCAGTACTTC	CSPGTEDSYEQYF
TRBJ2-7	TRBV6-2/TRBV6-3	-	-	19	TGTGCCAGCAGTTACGGCACGGTGGGTCCTTGGGGGACCTCCTACGAGCAGTACTTC	CASSYGTVGPWGTSYEQYF
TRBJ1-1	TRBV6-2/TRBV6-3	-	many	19	TGTGCCAGCAGAGCCACTCTCCCGGGTCCGCGAAGTTCGGGCACTGAAGCTTTCTTT	CASRATLPGPRSSGTEAFF
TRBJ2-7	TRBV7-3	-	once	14	TGTGCCAGCAGCTCCGGGGGACCCCTCTACGAGCAGTACTTC	CASSSGGPLYEQYF
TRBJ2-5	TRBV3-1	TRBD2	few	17	TGTGCCAGCAGCCTTGGGACTAGCGGGGGGATCCAAGAGACCCAGTACTTC	CASSLGTSGGIQETQYF
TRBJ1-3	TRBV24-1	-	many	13	TGTGCCACCAGTGACTCGGGCCGAAACACCATATATTTT	CATSDSGRNTIYF
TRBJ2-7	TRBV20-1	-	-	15	TGCAGTGCTAGAGATTTTGCCGGGAGAGGGGACGAGCAGTACTTC	CSARDFAGRGDEQYF
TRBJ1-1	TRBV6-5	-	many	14	TGTGCCAGCAGTTACAGAGACAGATCCACTGAAGCTTTCTTT	CASSYRDRSTEAFF
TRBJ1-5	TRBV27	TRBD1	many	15	TGTGCCAGCAGTTCATCGACAGGGAGCAATCAGCCCCAGCATTTT	CASSSSTGSNQPQHF
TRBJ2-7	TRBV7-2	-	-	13	TGTGCCAGCAGCTTAGCACCCAGAGGCGAGCAGTACTTC	CASSLAPRGEQYF
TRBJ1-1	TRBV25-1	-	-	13	TGTGCCAGCAGTGAATACCCGGCTCGAGAAGCTTTCTTT	CASSEYPAREAFF
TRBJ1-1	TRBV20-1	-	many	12	TGCAGTGCCTACTATAGTAACACTGAAGCTTTCTTT	CSAYYSNTEAFF
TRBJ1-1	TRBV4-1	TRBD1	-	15	TGCGCCAGCAGCGACGCAGGGGGCGCATTCACTGAAGCTTTCTTT	CASSDAGGAFTEAFF